This T cell receptor beta chain appears in the sequencing data of a study of shared clonotypes between healthy human individuals. Worth noting for this clone: Its antigen is currently unknown.

General observations from the study: Clonotype sharing across several donors was observed for 4% to 6.5% of naive CD4 clonotypes. Memory subsets had estimated richness that was generally smaller than that of naive subsets.

The CDR3 has 13 amino acids. V trimming: 5 bases; J trimming: 7 bases; junction bases outside the gene matches: 4. The germline V gene encodes CDR1 MDHEN and CDR2 SYDVKM. Once extracted for a subset, genomic DNA was divided evenly among several immunoSEQ plates. Profiling relied on immunoSEQ multiplex PCR, and the TCRdb table lists in-frame clones only, not all of them. Here the sample spans 1 million to 1.2 million clones, around three quarters being singletons. Sequencing was done on a sample of memory CD4+ T cells from PBMCs. Subset defined: CD45RA-negative fraction. The chain combines TRBV28 with TRBJ1-5; 8 bases agree with TRBD1. The receptor was isolated from a man aged 18 to 29 in good health. Some clones in this sample may be carry-over from other donors' samples. The CDR3 DNA sequence: TGTGCCAGCAGTCCGGGACAGGCCCAGCCCCAGCATTTT. Encoded protein: CASSPGQAQPQHF.